This TCR beta chain was sequenced during a study of T cells in localized non-small cell lung cancer. In germline, CDR1 is KGHSH, CDR2 LQKENI. This CDR3 has 14 residues. The ends were cut back, 10 bases at V and 5 bases at J, with 20 bases in the middle. Comments on this clone: What it recognizes is unknown.

Points from the study as a whole: Adjacent lung tissue had a median about 50 of the top 100 clones found in the tumor. Uninvolved adjacent lung showed higher T cell clonality than tumor. Heterogeneity stays possible, as sequencing covered only one tumor region. Longer overall survival accompanied higher blood T cell density.

The assay was immunoSEQ multiplex PCR, and TCRdb's table has in-frame clones only and misses some. The sample contains roughly 15,000 clones, approximately 89% of which appear only once. The chain joins TRBV18 to TRBJ1-1; D not resolved. The TCR sequence derives from a woman aged 35-75 years with stage I lung adenocarcinoma. This sample comprised peripheral blood, obtained before any cancer treatment. In nucleotides, the CDR3 is TGTGCCACCACGGCGGAGGACGGACGGACTGAAGCTTTCTTT. It is translated as CATTAEDGRTEAFF. Filled out from reference TRBV18 and TRBJ1-1, the complete variable domain reads NAGVMQNPRHLVRRRGQEARLRCSPMKGHSHVYWYRQLPEEGLKFMVYLQKENIIDESGMPKERFSAEFPKEGPSILRIQQVVRGDSAAYFCATTAEDGRTEAFFGQGTRLTVV.